This TCR beta chain was sequenced for a study of blood T cell repertoires in COVID-19. About the study: Some COVID-19 samples were acute and others convalescent; all came from the United States, Italy and Spain. In each case, the material was cDNA or gDNA derived from T cells, B-cell-depleted T cells, or PBMCs.

V gave up 8 bases and J gave up 1 base, with 11 bases separating them. The CDR3 has 13 residues. CDR1 and CDR2 from the germline V gene are MNHEY and SMNVEV (reference sequence). Using immunoSEQ multiplex PCR, the repertoire was profiled, and TCRdb retains in-frame clones only, with some absent. This table holds 60,000 to 75,000 clones, roughly 85% found once. The rearrangement links TRBV27 to TRBJ1-2; D may be TRBD1 (6 bases). This clonotype was obtained from a man aged 60 to 75 with active or convalescent COVID-19. Sequencing input: peripheral blood. The CDR3 sequence: CASGGALNYGYTF. DNA for the CDR3: TGTGCCAGCGGGGGGGCGCTTAACTATGGCTACACCTTC.